The T cell receptor (beta chain) described here comes from a study of CD8 T cells in Susac syndrome. The study's findings and limits: The study conceded that relatively few individuals underwent its TCR sequencing and HLA analysis.

CDR1 and CDR2 (germline): SGHTA, FQGNSA. The CDR3 contains 17 residues. V lost 5 bases and J 7 bases, leaving 26 bases between the germline ends. A note on this clonotype: Its antigen is unknown.

The study sequenced TCR beta in blood CD8+ and CD4+ T cells. RNA amounts of roughly 0.45 to 1 ug underwent reverse transcription with random hexamers. An immunoSEQ multiplex PCR generated amplified TCR beta CDR3 products spanning 54 Vbeta and 13 Jbeta. TCRdb reprocessed the immunoSEQ multiplex PCR reads with MiXCR, giving one entry per CDR3 protein. Among 150,000 to 200,000 distinct CDR3 sequences listed, more than 90% were seen once. Source material: CD4+ T cells from PBMCs. J is TRBJ2-5 and V is TRBV7-2, with D maybe TRBD2 (6 bases). The source of this sequence is a human donor with multiple sclerosis. The CDR3 reads CASSQILPGLNLGTQYF. CDR3 in DNA: TGTGCCAGCAGCCAAATACTCCCGGGACTCAACCTCGGGACCCAGTACTTC.